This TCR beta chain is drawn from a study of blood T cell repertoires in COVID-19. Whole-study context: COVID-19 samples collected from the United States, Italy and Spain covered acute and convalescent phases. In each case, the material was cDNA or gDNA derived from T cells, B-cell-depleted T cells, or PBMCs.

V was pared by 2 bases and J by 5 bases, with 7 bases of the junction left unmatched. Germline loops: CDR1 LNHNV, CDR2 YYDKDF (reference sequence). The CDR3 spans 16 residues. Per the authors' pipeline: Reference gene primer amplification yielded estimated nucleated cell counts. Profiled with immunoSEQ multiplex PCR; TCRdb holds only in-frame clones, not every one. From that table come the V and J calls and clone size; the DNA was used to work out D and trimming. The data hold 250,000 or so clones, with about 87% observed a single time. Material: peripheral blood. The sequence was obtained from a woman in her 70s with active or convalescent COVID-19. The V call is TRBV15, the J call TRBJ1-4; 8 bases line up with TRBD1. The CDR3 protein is CATSRSRTGWNEKLFF. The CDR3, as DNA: TGTGCCACCAGCAGATCGAGGACAGGGTGGAATGAAAAACTGTTTTTT.